The 5 T cell receptor beta chains below all came from one sample that was sequenced in a study of identical twins. TCRdb called the 5' RACE reads again in MiXCR, with one record for every CDR3 protein. The sample yields a few hundred thousand distinct CDR3 sequences, around 8.8% seen once. In addition, the sample was reused for a study of yellow fever vaccine responses in identical twins.

What was sequenced was CD8+ T cells sorted from blood. The receptors stem from a woman aged 18 to 35 in good health.

This clonotype was seen ten or more times. The chain carries TRBV29-1 and TRBJ2-1; TRBD1 matches 7 bases. CDR3 size: 14 residues. Germline CDR1 and CDR2: SQVTM and ANQGSEA. Trimming took 3 bases from V and 2 from J; bases not matched to a gene: 4. The CDR3 DNA follows: TGCAGCGTTGAGCCCGGGACAGCCTACAATGAGCAGTTCTTC. The encoded protein is CSVEPGTAYNEQFF.

This clonotype was picked up many times. The chain joins TRBV4-1 to TRBJ2-1, with a weak D call TRBD2 (5 bases). The germline V and J ends were trimmed by 1 base and 0 bases, with 16 bases remaining between them. This CDR3 comprises 18 residues. CDR1 is MGHRA, CDR2 YSYEKL, per germline. CDR3 residues: CASSQGAWLASSYNEQFF. CDR3 nucleotides: TGCGCCAGCAGCCAAGGGGCCTGGCTAGCCAGCTCCTACAATGAGCAGTTCTTC.

V is TRBV9 and J is TRBJ2-3; weak D call: TRBD1 (6 bases). This CDR3 has 14 amino acids. Germline values: CDR1 SGDLS, CDR2 YYNGEE. V gave up 4 bases and J gave up 7 bases, with 16 bases separating them. Here the CDR3 DNA reads TGTGCCAGCAGCCCGTGGGACAATACACATACGCAGTATTTT. Translated, it gives CASSPWDNTHTQYF.

This clonotype was counted at least ten times. This sequence joins TRBV4-3 and TRBJ2-1; D is undetermined. The CDR3 is made up of 13 amino acids. CDR1 is LGHNA, CDR2 YSLEER, per germline. Trimming cost V 1 base and J 3 bases, with 4 bases left between them. CDR3 region: CASSQAYYNEQFF. The CDR3 DNA reads as TGCGCCAGCAGCCAAGCCTACTACAATGAGCAGTTCTTC.

This chain joins TRBV29-1 and TRBJ2-3; D is uncertain. The CDR3 has 13 residues. Per the germline V gene, CDR1 is SQVTM and CDR2 is ANQGSEA. Trimming removed 6 bases from V and 1 base from J, with 11 bases in between. The CDR3 here is CSVDAARTDTQYF. CDR3 nucleotides: TGCAGCGTCGATGCGGCCCGCACAGATACGCAGTATTTT.